Sequencing of this T cell receptor (beta chain) was carried out in a study of blood T cell repertoires in COVID-19. Produced via immunoSEQ multiplex PCR; TCRdb's table is partial and in-frame only. The data contain hundreds of thousands of clones, around nine tenths of them seen just once; the ten biggest clones take up 3% to 4%. The CDR3 is 14 residues long. The germline CDR1 and CDR2 sequences are LGHDT and YNNKEL (reference sequence). V was trimmed by 3 bases and J by 4 bases, leaving 12 bases between them. The gene calls are TRBV3-1 (or the pseudogene TRBV3-2) and TRBJ1-2; D is possibly TRBD1 (6 bases). The clonotype originates from a woman aged 45-65 years with active or convalescent COVID-19. The sequencing input was peripheral blood. The CDR3, as DNA: TGTGCCAGCAGCCACGGTGGACAGATCTATGGCTACACCTTC. Amino acids: CASSHGGQIYGYTF.